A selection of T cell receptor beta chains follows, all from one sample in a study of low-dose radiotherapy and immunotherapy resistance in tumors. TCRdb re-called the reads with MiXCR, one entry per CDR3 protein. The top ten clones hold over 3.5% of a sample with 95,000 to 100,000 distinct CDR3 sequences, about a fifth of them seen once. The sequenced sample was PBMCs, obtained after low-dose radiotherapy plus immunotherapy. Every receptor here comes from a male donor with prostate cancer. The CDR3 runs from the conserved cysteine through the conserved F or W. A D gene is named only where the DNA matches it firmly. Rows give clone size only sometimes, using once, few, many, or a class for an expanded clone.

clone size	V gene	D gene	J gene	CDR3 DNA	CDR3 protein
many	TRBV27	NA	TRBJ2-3	TGTGCCAGCAGTTCCGCTTGGGAGGGGGATACAGATACGCAGTATTTT	CASSSAWEGDTDTQYF
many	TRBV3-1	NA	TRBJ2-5	TGTGCCAGCAGACGCGATTACGGGGGCGAAGAGACCCAGTACTTC	CASRRDYGGEETQYF
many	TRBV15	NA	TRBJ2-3	TGTGCCACCAGCAGATCTTCTAGCCCCTTGGCAGATACGCAGTATTTT	CATSRSSSPLADTQYF
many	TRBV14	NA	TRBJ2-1	TGTGCCAGCAGCACGCCGGAGGCCTACAATGAGCAGTTCTTC	CASSTPEAYNEQFF
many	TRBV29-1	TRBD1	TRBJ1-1	TGCAGCGTTGTCACAGGGGAAGGGTTCTTT	CSVVTGEGFF
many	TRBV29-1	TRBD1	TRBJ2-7	TGCAGCGGCTCCGGGACAGGGGACGAGCAGTACTTC	CSGSGTGDEQYF
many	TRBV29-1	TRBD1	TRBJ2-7	TGCAGCGTGGGACAGGGGGGGTACTACGAGCAGTACTTC	CSVGQGGYYEQYF
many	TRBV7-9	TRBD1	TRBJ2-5	TGTGCCAGCAGCTCTTCGCGAAGGGGGCTCCAAGAGACCCAGTACTTC	CASSSSRRGLQETQYF
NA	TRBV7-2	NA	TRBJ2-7	TGTGCCAGCAGCTCCCGGGACTCCGAGGGATACGAGCAGTACTTC	CASSSRDSEGYEQYF
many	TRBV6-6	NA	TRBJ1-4	TGTGCCAGCAGTTACTCCCCCGAACAGCAAAATGAAAAACTGTTTTTT	CASSYSPEQQNEKLFF
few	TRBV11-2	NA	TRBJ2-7	TGTGCCAGCAGCTACCGGGACATCGGAATGCCCTACGAGCAGTACTTC	CASSYRDIGMPYEQYF
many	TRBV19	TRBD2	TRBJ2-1	TGTGCCAGTAGTATCGCCAGCGGGGGGGCTGGGGAGCAGTTCTTC	CASSIASGGAGEQFF
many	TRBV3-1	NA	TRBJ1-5	TGTGCCAGCAGCCATGGGTCCCGGCCCCAGCATTTT	CASSHGSRPQHF
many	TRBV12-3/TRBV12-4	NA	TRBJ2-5	TGTGCCAGCAGTGCTTCGGGGACCCAGTACTTC	CASSASGTQYF
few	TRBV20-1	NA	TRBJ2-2	NA	CSATDREVAGELFFF